This T cell receptor (beta chain) was observed in a study of CD8 T cells in Susac syndrome. V was cut by 6 bases and J by 9 bases, with 20 bases left in between. The CDR3 has 14 residues. The V gene's germline CDR1 is MNHNS and CDR2 SASEGT. CD8+ and CD4+ T cells taken from blood had their TCR beta sequenced. Healthy donors formed controls matched for age and sex. TEMRA cells were FACS-enriched, while CD8+ and CD4+ T cells were negatively isolated. Reverse transcription used about 0.45 to 1 ug RNA and random hexamers. It was immunoSEQ multiplex PCR that amplified TCR beta CDR3 across 54 Vbeta and 13 Jbeta. Each CDR3 protein gets one entry after TCRdb re-called the immunoSEQ multiplex PCR reads with MiXCR. The sample carries 150,000 to 200,000 distinct CDR3 sequences, about 94% recorded once.

This clonotype originated in a human donor in good health. What was sequenced was CD4+ T cells from PBMCs. This chain links TRBV6-1 with TRBJ2-5, with D possibly TRBD1 on 6 matching bases. CDR3 in DNA: TGTGCCAGCAGATCTGGGGGCCTAGGGCTGCCCCAGTACTTC. Its protein product is CASRSGGLGLPQYF.